This entry concerns a single T cell receptor beta chain. The antigen is unknown. The data derive from a study of T cell responses to AZD1222 COVID-19 vaccine. Study findings and constraints: Mostly white British, mostly female donors; authors suggested clonal diversity may be underestimated.

Produced via immunoSEQ multiplex PCR; TCRdb's table is partial and in-frame only. The repertoire includes some 130,000 clones, over 75% of them detected once, and about 1.6% sits in the top ten. The receptor's source is an adult in good health. Here the sequenced sample was peripheral blood, taken on day 0 of AZD1222 vaccination.

The CDR3 loop reads CASSVGGPNTEAFF. The DNA of the CDR3 is TGCGCCAGCAGTGTCGGAGGACCGAACACTGAAGCTTTCTTT. The rearrangement uses TRBV5-1 and TRBJ1-1, with D hard to call. The V end lost 5 bases, the J end lost 1 base, and 12 bases lay between the germline ends. This CDR3 contains 14 residues. Germline lookup yields CDR1 SGHRS and CDR2 YFSETQ.